This TCR beta chain came from a study of cytomegalovirus exposure and HLA in healthy donors. Primers: 60 Vbeta forward and 13 Jbeta reverse. Generated by immunoSEQ multiplex PCR, the TCRdb table keeps only in-frame clones and is missing some. This table has 150,000 to 200,000 clones, roughly 80% appearing once. With 5 bases clipped from V and 2 bases from J, the junction kept 11 bases outside the gene matches. The CDR3 has 17 amino acids. Germline CDR1 SEHNR, CDR2 FQNEAQ (reference sequence). This receptor was taken from a female donor in good health and CMV-seronegative. Specimen: PBMCs. The rearrangement joins TRBV7-9 to TRBJ2-3; 9 bases match TRBD1. The CDR3: CASSPRPGTGNTDTQYF. As DNA, the CDR3 is TGTGCCAGCAGCCCGCGTCCTGGGACAGGGAACACAGATACGCAGTATTTT.